The clone carrying this TCR beta chain showed up many times. The CDR3 loop spans 15 amino acids. Trimming left V 4 bases short and J 0 bases short, with 13 bases between. Germline V lookup: CDR1 LGHNA, CDR2 YNFKEQ. Generation of bulk TCR libraries relied on previously described methods and listed TCR primers. TCRdb re-called the PCR reads through MiXCR, storing one row per CDR3 protein. The profile covers 40,000 or so distinct CDR3 sequences, with over 15% appearing a single time and roughly 0.99% taken by the ten largest. This sample is drawn from a study of molecular identifiers for immune sequencing clone quantification. Naive CD8 T cells were sorted as CD8+CD4-CCR7+CD45RA+.

This sequence originates from a human donor in good health. Some libraries in this study had Jurkat cell RNA spiked in. The chain has TRBV4-2 and TRBJ2-7; a possible D gene is TRBD1 (6 bases). Sequenced sample: naive CD8+ T cells from blood, with Jurkat cell RNA spiked in. Sample subset: FACS-sorted CD8+CD4-CCR7+CD45RA+ naive T cells. The CDR3 coding sequence is TGTGCCAGCAGCCCCCGACAGGCCGTCTCCTACGAGCAGTACTTC. It is translated as CASSPRQAVSYEQYF.